This TCR beta chain was captured in a study of spatial heterogeneity in lung cancer. Background on the study: Sequencing of follow-up PBMC samples took place when they were available, at a median of approximately two years after resection.

This clonotype was counted ten times or more. Indicated time point: blood at routine non-recurrence follow-up after resection. The CDR3 spans 14 residues. Germline values: CDR1 LGHNT, CDR2 FRNRAP. V gave up 8 bases and J gave up 6 bases, with 20 bases separating them. TCRdb re-called the 5' RACE reads through MiXCR, storing one row per CDR3 protein. The table lists about 36,000 distinct CDR3 sequences, 6.5% to 9.5% of them singletons. The receptor's source is a male donor with early-stage non-small cell lung cancer. Sequencing was performed on PBMCs, taken at follow-up. The chain joins TRBV12-5 to TRBJ2-7; D unresolved. The CDR3 protein is CASTADGPNREQYF. The CDR3 DNA sequence: TGTGCTAGTACCGCCGACGGACCCAACCGCGAGCAGTACTTC.